The 26 T cell receptor beta chains listed next were all sequenced from one sample in a study of identical twins. Each CDR3 protein gets one entry after TCRdb re-called the 5' RACE reads with MiXCR. The sample lists approximately 620,000 distinct CDR3 sequences; 8.5% to 9.5% were seen once. This same sample was also taken into another study, of yellow fever vaccine responses in identical twins.

What was sequenced was PBMCs. The receptors stem from a woman between 18 and 29 years old in good health.

This clonotype appeared many times. V and J are TRBV3-1 and TRBJ2-6; D possibly corresponds to TRBD2 (5 bases). Trimming shortened V by 7 bases and J by 0 bases, and 7 bases separated the two germline ends. CDR3 length: 14 amino acids. In germline, CDR1 is LGHDT, CDR2 YNNKEL (reference sequence). The DNA for the CDR3 is TGTGCCAGCATCGGGAACTCTGGGGCCAACGTCCTGACTTTC. This sequence encodes CASIGNSGANVLTF.

A word on this clonotype: With a much larger clone just one base away, this may be a read error. The V call is TRBV7-2, the J call TRBJ2-1; no firm D call. V was cut by 4 bases and J by 5 bases, with 9 bases left in between. The germline V gene encodes CDR1 SGHTA and CDR2 FQGNSA. The CDR3 covers 13 residues. CDR3 DNA: TGTGCCAGCAGCTCCCGCTGGCACAATGAGCAGTTCTTC. Translated: CASSSRWHNEQFF.

In this sample, this clonotype turned up a few times. The rearrangement joins TRBV4-1 to TRBJ2-1, with 9 bases aligning to TRBD1. The germline CDR1 and CDR2 sequences are MGHRA and YSYEKL. J lost 7 bases, V lost 2 bases, and 6 bases had no gene match. The CDR3 loop spans 15 amino acids. Here the CDR3 DNA reads TGCGCCAGCAGCCAACCTAGGACAGGGGCGAATGAGCAGTTCTTC. Amino acid sequence: CASSQPRTGANEQFF.

This clonotype was seen a few times. The chain employs TRBV5-1 and TRBJ1-1, with D maybe TRBD1 (5 bases). Deletions cut 2 bases from V and 1 base from J, with 9 bases between. CDR1 is SGHRS and CDR2 is YFSETQ in the germline V gene. CDR3 size: 14 residues. CDR3 nucleotides: TGCGCCAGCAGCTTACAGGACCCGAACACTGAAGCTTTCTTT. Its translation is CASSLQDPNTEAFF.

V is TRBV20-1 and J is TRBJ2-7; 9 bases are shared with TRBD1. The J segment lost 4 bases and the V segment lost 3 bases, leaving 7 bases of the junction unmatched. Germline V lookup: CDR1 DFQATT, CDR2 SNEGSKA (reference sequence). This CDR3 spans 14 amino acids. This chain's CDR3 is CSARARDRVYEQYF. CDR3 DNA: TGCAGTGCTAGGGCCCGGGACAGGGTTTACGAGCAGTACTTC.

The gene calls are TRBV12-3 or TRBV12-4 and TRBJ1-2; a weak D match, TRBD1 (6 bases). The length of the CDR3 is 18 residues. V was shortened by 5 bases and J by 4 bases, with 26 bases between the two germline ends. CDR3 nucleotide sequence: TGTGCCAGCAGTCTAGTTAACAGACCTTCGGGGGCAAGCTATGGCTACACCTTC. Its protein product is CASSLVNRPSGASYGYTF.

This clonotype has only a few counts. This chain uses TRBV2 with TRBJ2-3; D remains ambiguous. Looked up from germline, CDR1 is SNHLY and CDR2 is FYNNEI. This CDR3 region has 14 residues. The ends were cut back, 8 bases at V and 1 base at J, with 13 bases in the middle. The CDR3 nucleotides are TGTGCCAGCTTCGGTAGAGACCGCACAGATACGCAGTATTTT. Protein product: CASFGRDRTDTQYF.

This chain joins TRBV6-5 and TRBJ2-5, with 14 bases matching TRBD2. The CDR3 length is 17 residues. Trimming cost V 0 bases and J 2 bases; bases outside gene matches: 2. Germline-derived CDR1 and CDR2 are MNHEY and SVGAGI. The CDR3 region has the DNA TGTGCCAGCAGTTACTCCGGACTAGCGGGGGGACAAGAGACCCAGTACTTC. Translating it yields CASSYSGLAGGQETQYF.

This clonotype was observed a few times. V gene TRBV7-9 combines with J gene TRBJ2-1, with 8 bases aligning to TRBD2. CDR3 length: 15 amino acids. Germline lookup yields CDR1 SEHNR and CDR2 FQNEAQ (reference sequence). The J segment lost 5 bases and the V segment lost 7 bases, leaving 10 bases of the junction unmatched. DNA for the CDR3: TGTGCCAGCACCCCCGTGCGGGAGGACCACAATGAGCAGTTCTTC. It codes for CASTPVREDHNEQFF.

This clonotype was seen just once. This chain joins TRBV27 and TRBJ2-7; 8 bases agree with TRBD2. CDR3 length equals 14 residues. J lost 2 bases, V lost 6 bases, and 6 bases had no gene match. Germline CDR1 MNHEY, CDR2 SMNVEV (reference sequence). The CDR3 loop reads CASRRTSGPYEQYF. DNA for the CDR3: TGTGCCAGCAGGAGAACTAGCGGACCCTACGAGCAGTACTTC.

The V and J genes are TRBV7-2 and TRBJ2-3; D may be TRBD2 (5 bases). The CDR3 consists of 14 residues. Germline CDR1 SGHTA, CDR2 FQGNSA. The V and J ends lost 5 bases and 3 bases respectively, with 12 bases between them. The DNA for the CDR3 is TGTGCCAGCAGCCCCTACGGAGGAACAGATACGCAGTATTTT. Its protein product is CASSPYGGTDTQYF.

The rearrangement links TRBV28 to TRBJ2-1; no clear D gene. The V end lost 2 bases, the J end lost 6 bases, and 8 bases lay between the germline ends. Germline CDR1 is MDHEN and CDR2 is SYDVKM. The CDR3 runs 13 residues. The CDR3 spells CASSLIQSNEQFF. The CDR3 DNA sequence: TGTGCCAGCAGTTTAATACAGTCCAATGAGCAGTTCTTC. The variable domain in full, completed from reference TRBV28 and TRBJ2-1, reads DVKVTQSSRYLVKRTGEKVFLECVQDMDHENMFWYRQDPGLGLRLIYFSYDVKMKEKGDIPEGYSVSREKKERFSLILESASTNQTSMYLCASSLIQSNEQFFGPGTRLTVL.

Ten or more counts support this clonotype. This chain links TRBV27 with TRBJ1-4, with D perhaps matching TRBD1 (5 bases). CDR1 is MNHEY and CDR2 is SMNVEV in the germline V gene (reference sequence). This CDR3 is built from 14 residues. V lost 5 bases, J lost 6 bases, and 13 bases lay in between. This CDR3 is CASSTVVGDEKLFF. The CDR3 nucleotides are TGTGCCAGCAGTACGGTCGTGGGGGATGAAAAACTGTTTTTT.

CDR3 DNA sequence: TGCGCCAGCAGCTCACTAGCGGGGGGCGCCACAGATACGCAGTATTTT. This sequence encodes CASSSLAGGATDTQYF. The gene calls are TRBV5-1 and TRBJ2-3, with 12 bases lining up with TRBD2. Germline lookup yields CDR1 SGHRS and CDR2 YFSETQ. The CDR3 has 16 amino acids. V lost 3 bases, J lost 2 bases, and 4 bases stayed unmatched. The complete variable domain, with remaining parts taken from reference TRBV5-1 and TRBJ2-3, reads KAGVTQTPRYLIKTRGQQVTLSCSPISGHRSVSWYQQTPGQGLQFLFEYFSETQRNKGNFPGRFSGRQFSNSRSEMNVSTLELGDSALYLCASSSLAGGATDTQYFGPGTRLTVL.

This clonotype was counted between two and nine times. The V call is TRBV10-3, the J call TRBJ2-5, with no clear D. Germline V lookup: CDR1 ENHRY, CDR2 SYGVKD. There are 13 residues in the CDR3. Trimming left V 3 bases short and J 3 bases short, with 8 bases between. The CDR3, as DNA: TGTGCCATCAGTGATGAAAAGGAAGAGACCCAGTACTTC. The encoded protein is CAISDEKEETQYF.

At least ten counts were recorded for this clonotype. The chain carries TRBV5-1 and TRBJ2-1; 8 nucleotides agree with TRBD2. V was pared by 3 bases and J by 2 bases, with 4 bases of the junction left unmatched. The CDR3 runs to 15 residues. Germline CDR1 is SGHRS and CDR2 is YFSETQ. CDR3 bases: TGCGCCAGCAGCTCTAGCGGGCCCACCTACAATGAGCAGTTCTTC. Its protein product is CASSSSGPTYNEQFF.

This clonotype was counted ten times or more. This sequence joins TRBV29-1 and TRBJ2-1; 7 bases map to TRBD1. This CDR3 is built from 15 residues. V was pared by 7 bases and J by 2 bases, with 11 bases of the junction left unmatched. Looked up from germline, CDR1 is SQVTM and CDR2 is ANQGSEA. DNA of the CDR3: TGCAGCGCCTTTACTGACAGGGACCCCTACAATGAGCAGTTCTTC. Translating gives CSAFTDRDPYNEQFF.

The chain couples TRBV5-1 to TRBJ2-1, with 10 bases matching TRBD1. The V gene end was trimmed by 3 bases and the J gene end by 8 bases; junction bases not matched to a gene: 8. This CDR3 has 15 residues. Per germline, CDR1 SGHRS and CDR2 YFSETQ. The CDR3 sequence is CASSSRDRGLDEQFF. CDR3 nucleotide sequence: TGCGCCAGCAGCTCCCGGGACAGGGGATTAGATGAGCAGTTCTTC.

Ten or more counts support this clonotype. The V call is TRBV4-3, the J call TRBJ2-3; 8 nucleotides match TRBD2. Germline V lookup: CDR1 LGHNA, CDR2 YSLEER. The CDR3 totals 17 residues. V shed 0 bases and J 4 bases; nucleotides not matched to a gene: 9. CDR3 sequence reads: CASSQEGIGLAADTQYF. The CDR3 region has the DNA TGCGCCAGCAGCCAAGAGGGGATAGGACTAGCAGCAGATACGCAGTATTTT.

The gene calls are TRBV6-2 or TRBV6-3 and TRBJ1-6; TRBD1 matches at 7 bases. Losses at the gene ends were 5 bases for V and 9 bases for J; bases not matched to a gene: 7. Looked up from germline, CDR1 is MNHEY and CDR2 is SVGEGT. The CDR3 extends over 14 amino acids. The CDR3 protein is CASSLQGFSSPLHF. CDR3 bases: TGTGCCAGCAGTCTACAGGGGTTCAGTTCACCCCTCCACTTT.

Many counts were recorded for this clonotype. The chain uses TRBV27 and TRBJ2-2; D is ambiguous. The CDR3 contains 17 residues. The ends were cut back, 2 bases at V and 2 bases at J, with 15 bases in the middle. The germline V gene encodes CDR1 MNHEY and CDR2 SMNVEV (reference sequence). CDR3 in DNA: TGTGCCAGCAGTTTAGGCCCCCCGGGCCTTAACACCGGGGAGCTGTTTTTT. Residues: CASSLGPPGLNTGELFF.

This clonotype was recorded at least ten times. This chain joins TRBV7-2 and TRBJ2-3, with 7 bases lining up with TRBD1. This CDR3 comprises 15 residues. CDR1 and CDR2 from the germline V gene are SGHTA and FQGNSA. After removal of 5 bases from V and 0 bases from J, the junction contained 5 bases not matched to a gene. CDR3 bases: TGTGCCAGCAGCCCCGGACAGGCTAGCACAGATACGCAGTATTTT. Protein product: CASSPGQASTDTQYF.

The genes are TRBV20-1 and TRBJ2-7; 9 positions match TRBD2. Germline assignment: CDR1 DFQATT and CDR2 SNEGSKA (reference sequence). This CDR3 contains 15 residues. With 1 base clipped from V and 3 bases from J, the junction kept 7 bases outside the gene matches. The CDR3 nucleotides are TGCAGTGCTAGAGGTATAGCGGGGGCCGACTACGAGCAGTACTTC. This translates into CSARGIAGADYEQYF.

The sample holds many counts of this clonotype. CDR3 bases: TGTGCCAGCAGCTTGGGGGGGGGCTACACCGGGGAGCTGTTTTTT. Encoded protein: CASSLGGGYTGELFF. J is TRBJ2-2 and V is TRBV11-2; D is perhaps TRBD2 (7 bases). The CDR3 is made up of 15 amino acids. The V end lost 3 bases, the J end lost 3 bases, and 11 bases lay between the germline ends. CDR1 and CDR2 (germline): SGHAT, FQNNGV.

This clonotype was counted only a few times. V gene TRBV29-1 combines with J gene TRBJ2-1, with TRBD2 matching 11 bases. This CDR3 has 19 residues. From germline, CDR1 is SQVTM and CDR2 ANQGSEA. The junction had 19 bases not matched to a gene; V was cut back by 4 bases and J by 5 bases. The CDR3 nucleotides read TGCAGCGTTGGGCCGCTAGCGGGGGGCCTGGTACAAACACACAATGAGCAGTTCTTC. Protein product: CSVGPLAGGLVQTHNEQFF.

This clonotype was seen ten or more times. The V and J genes are TRBV7-9 and TRBJ2-3; the D gene could be TRBD1 or TRBD2 (5 bases each). The ends were cut back, 6 bases at V and 5 bases at J, with 9 bases in the middle. Looked up from germline, CDR1 is SEHNR and CDR2 is FQNEAQ (reference sequence). This CDR3 has 12 amino acids. In DNA form, the CDR3 reads TGTGCCAGCAGGAGTGGGGGAGATACGCAGTATTTT. Its translation is CASRSGGDTQYF.